Sequencing of this T cell receptor (beta chain) was carried out in a study of OX40 agonist ivuxolimab in advanced cancers. The overall study: At doses from 0.01 to 10 mg/kg, patients were given intravenous ivuxolimab every 2 weeks.

TCRdb's copy holds only in-frame clones and misses some; the assay was immunoSEQ multiplex PCR. The sample lists 76,000 or so clones; 70% to 90% were seen once. The germline gives CDR1 SNHLY, CDR2 FYNNEI. This CDR3 comprises 13 residues. The V and J ends lost 7 bases and 4 bases respectively, with 13 bases between them. The chain joins TRBV2 to TRBJ1-1; a weak D match, TRBD1 (6 bases). The sample consisted of CD4+ or CD8+ T cells sorted from blood, taken in a trial of the OX40 agonist ivuxolimab. This TCR derives from an adult with an advanced solid tumor such as melanoma, head and neck, liver or kidney cancer. CDR3 sequence: CASIRQGSTEAFF. In DNA form, the CDR3 reads TGTGCCAGCATCAGGCAGGGGAGCACTGAAGCTTTCTTT.